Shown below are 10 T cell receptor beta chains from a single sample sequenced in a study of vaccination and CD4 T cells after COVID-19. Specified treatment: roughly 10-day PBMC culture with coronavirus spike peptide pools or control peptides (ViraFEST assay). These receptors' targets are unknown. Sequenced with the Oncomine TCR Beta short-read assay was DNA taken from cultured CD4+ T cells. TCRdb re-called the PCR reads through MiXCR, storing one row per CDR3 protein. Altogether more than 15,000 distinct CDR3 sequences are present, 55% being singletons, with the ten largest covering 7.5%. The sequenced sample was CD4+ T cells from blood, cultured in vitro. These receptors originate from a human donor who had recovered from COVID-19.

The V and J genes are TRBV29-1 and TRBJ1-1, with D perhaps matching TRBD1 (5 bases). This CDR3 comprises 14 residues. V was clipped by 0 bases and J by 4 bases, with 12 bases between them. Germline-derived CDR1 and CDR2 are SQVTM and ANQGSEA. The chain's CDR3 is CSVEDAQGGTEAFF. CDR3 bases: TGCAGCGTTGAAGACGCTCAGGGAGGCACTGAAGCTTTCTTT.

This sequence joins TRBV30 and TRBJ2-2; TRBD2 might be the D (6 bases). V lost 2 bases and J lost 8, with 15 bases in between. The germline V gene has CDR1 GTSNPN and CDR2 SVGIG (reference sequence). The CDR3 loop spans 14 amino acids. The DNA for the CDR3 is TGTGCCTGGAGTCCGGGACTTCCCCTGGGGGAGCTGTTTTTT. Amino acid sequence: CAWSPGLPLGELFF.

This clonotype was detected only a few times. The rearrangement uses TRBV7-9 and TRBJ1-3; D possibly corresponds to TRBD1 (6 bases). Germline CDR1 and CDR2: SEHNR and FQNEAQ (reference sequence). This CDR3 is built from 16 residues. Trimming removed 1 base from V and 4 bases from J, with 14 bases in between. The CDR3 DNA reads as TGTGCCAGCAGCTTAGTAGTGGCAGGGGTCGGAAACACCATATATTTT. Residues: CASSLVVAGVGNTIYF.

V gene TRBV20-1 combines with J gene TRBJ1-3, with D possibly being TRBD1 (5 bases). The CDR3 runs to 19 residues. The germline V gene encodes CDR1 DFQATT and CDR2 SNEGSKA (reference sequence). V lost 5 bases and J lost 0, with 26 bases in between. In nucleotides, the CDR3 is TGCAGTGCTCGTAGACCCCAGGGCCGTCGACCTTTCTCTGGAAACACCATATATTTT. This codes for CSARRPQGRRPFSGNTIYF.

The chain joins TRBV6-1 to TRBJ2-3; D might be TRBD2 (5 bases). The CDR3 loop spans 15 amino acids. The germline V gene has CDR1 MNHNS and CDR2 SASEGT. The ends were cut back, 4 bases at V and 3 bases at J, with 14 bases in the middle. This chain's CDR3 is CASSAQSGWTDTQYF. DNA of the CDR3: TGTGCCAGCAGTGCCCAGTCGGGGTGGACAGATACGCAGTATTTT.

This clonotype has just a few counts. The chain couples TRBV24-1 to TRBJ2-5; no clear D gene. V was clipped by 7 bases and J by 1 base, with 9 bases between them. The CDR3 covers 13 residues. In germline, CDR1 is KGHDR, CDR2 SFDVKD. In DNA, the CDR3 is TGTGCCACCAGGGCGCGATTCCAAGAGACCCAGTACTTC. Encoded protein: CATRARFQETQYF.

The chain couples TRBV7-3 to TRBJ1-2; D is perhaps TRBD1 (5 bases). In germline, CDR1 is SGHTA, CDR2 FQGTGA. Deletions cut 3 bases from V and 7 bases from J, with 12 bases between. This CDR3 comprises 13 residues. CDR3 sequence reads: CASSFGGFGGYTF. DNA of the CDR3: TGTGCCAGCAGCTTCGGGGGGTTTGGTGGCTACACCTTC. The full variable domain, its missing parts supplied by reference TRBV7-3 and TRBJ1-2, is GAGVSQTPSNKVTEKGKYVELRCDPISGHTALYWYRQSLGQGPEFLIYFQGTGAADDSGLPNDRFFAVRPEGSVSTLKIQRTERGDSAVYLCASSFGGFGGYTFGSGTRLTVV.

The CDR3 loop is CASSPDRDTPNTEAFF. CDR3 coding DNA: TGTGCCAGCTCACCCGACCGGGACACTCCCAACACTGAAGCTTTCTTT. The rearrangement joins TRBV18 to TRBJ1-1, with D tentatively TRBD1 (6 bases). V shed 3 bases and J shed 2 bases, with 16 bases lying between them. Germline values: CDR1 KGHSH, CDR2 LQKENI. This CDR3 has 16 residues. Full variable domain (outside the CDR3, taken from reference TRBV18 and TRBJ1-1): NAGVMQNPRHLVRRRGQEARLRCSPMKGHSHVYWYRQLPEEGLKFMVYLQKENIIDESGMPKERFSAEFPKEGPSILRIQQVVRGDSAAYFCASSPDRDTPNTEAFFGQGTRLTVV.

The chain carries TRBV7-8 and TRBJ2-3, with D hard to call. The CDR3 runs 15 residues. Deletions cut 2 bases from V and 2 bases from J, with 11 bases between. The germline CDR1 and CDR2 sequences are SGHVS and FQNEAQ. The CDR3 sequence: CASSLSPGLTDTQYF. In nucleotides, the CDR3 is TGTGCCAGCAGCTTATCCCCCGGTCTCACAGATACGCAGTATTTT.

In DNA form, the CDR3 reads TGCGCCAGCAGCTTGGTAAGCGGGAGCTCCTACAATGAGCAGTTCTTC. This encodes CASSLVSGSSYNEQFF. The rearrangement uses TRBV5-1 and TRBJ2-1; 8 positions match TRBD2. This CDR3 has 16 amino acids. The germline V gene encodes CDR1 SGHRS and CDR2 YFSETQ. Unmatched junction bases numbered 2, after V lost 0 bases and J lost 0 bases.